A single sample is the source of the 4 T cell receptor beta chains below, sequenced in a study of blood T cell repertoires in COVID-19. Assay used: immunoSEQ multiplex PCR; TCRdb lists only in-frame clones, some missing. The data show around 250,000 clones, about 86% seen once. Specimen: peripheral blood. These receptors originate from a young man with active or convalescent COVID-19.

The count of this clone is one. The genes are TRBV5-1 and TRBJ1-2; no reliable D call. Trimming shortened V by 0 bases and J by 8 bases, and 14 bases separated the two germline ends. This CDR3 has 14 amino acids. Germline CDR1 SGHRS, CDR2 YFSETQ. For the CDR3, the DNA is TGCGCCAGCAGCTTGGGCCCAAGTTCTAACGGCTACACCTTC. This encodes CASSLGPSSNGYTF.

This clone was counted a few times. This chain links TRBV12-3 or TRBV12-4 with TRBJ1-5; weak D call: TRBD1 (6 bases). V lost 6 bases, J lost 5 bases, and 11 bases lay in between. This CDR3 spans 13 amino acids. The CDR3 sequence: CASSLRGDQPQHF. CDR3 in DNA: TGTGCCAGCAGCCTCAGGGGAGATCAGCCCCAGCATTTT.

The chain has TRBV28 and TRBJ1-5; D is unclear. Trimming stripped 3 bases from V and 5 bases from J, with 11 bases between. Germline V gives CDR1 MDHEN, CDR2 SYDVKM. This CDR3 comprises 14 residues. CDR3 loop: CASSFLQAHQPQHF. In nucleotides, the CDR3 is TGTGCCAGCAGTTTTTTGCAGGCCCATCAGCCCCAGCATTTT.

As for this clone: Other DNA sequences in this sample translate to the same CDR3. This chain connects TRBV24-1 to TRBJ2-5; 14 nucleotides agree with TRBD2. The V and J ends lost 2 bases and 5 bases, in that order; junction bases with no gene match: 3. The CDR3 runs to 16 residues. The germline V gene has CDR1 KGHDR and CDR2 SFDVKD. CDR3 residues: CATSDSGLAGEETQYF. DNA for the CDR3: TGTGCCACCAGTGATTCGGGACTAGCGGGAGAGGAGACCCAGTACTTC.